This T cell receptor (beta chain) was obtained from a study of T-cell reconstitution after alpha-beta-depleted transplantation in children. To note about this clonotype: Its antigen is still unknown.

Germline loops: CDR1 ENHRY, CDR2 SYGVKD. The V end was cut by 8 bases, the J end by 6 bases, with 12 bases between. CDR3 length equals 12 residues. The study, taken as a whole, reports: Some patients' high day-60 TCRbeta diversity was traced to surviving recipient T cells and thymic progenitors. T cells produced anew were the main source of T-cell counts and diversity one year after transplant. Several hundred expanded graft clones reportedly supplied alpha-beta T cells about two months after transplant.

Preparing the TCRbeta library involved the use of unique molecular identifiers. TCRdb reprocessed the PCR reads via MiXCR and lists one record per CDR3 protein. Of a few hundred thousand distinct CDR3 sequences listed, roughly a quarter were seen once; the top ten hold under 45%. The chain employs TRBV10-3 and TRBJ2-3; D is perhaps TRBD1 (6 bases). The origin of this receptor is a boy younger than two with Wiskott-Aldrich syndrome, due to receive a stem cell transplant. The input for sequencing was PBMCs, taken before TCRalphabeta/CD19-depleted stem cell transplant. This CDR3 reads CAIGQFTDTQYF. CDR3 nucleotide sequence: TGTGCCATCGGACAGTTCACGGATACGCAGTATTTT.